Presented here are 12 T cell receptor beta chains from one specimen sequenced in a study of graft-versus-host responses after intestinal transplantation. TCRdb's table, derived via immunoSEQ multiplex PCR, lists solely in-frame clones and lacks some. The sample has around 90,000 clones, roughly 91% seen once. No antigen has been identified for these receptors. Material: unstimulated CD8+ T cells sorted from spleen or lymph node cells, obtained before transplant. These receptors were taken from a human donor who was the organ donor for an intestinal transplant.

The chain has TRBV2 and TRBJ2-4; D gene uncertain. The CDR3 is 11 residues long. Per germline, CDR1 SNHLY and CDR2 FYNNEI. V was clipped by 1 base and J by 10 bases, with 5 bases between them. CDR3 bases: TGTGCCAGCAGTGAAGGAGTAATTCAGTACTTC. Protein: CASSEGVIQYF.

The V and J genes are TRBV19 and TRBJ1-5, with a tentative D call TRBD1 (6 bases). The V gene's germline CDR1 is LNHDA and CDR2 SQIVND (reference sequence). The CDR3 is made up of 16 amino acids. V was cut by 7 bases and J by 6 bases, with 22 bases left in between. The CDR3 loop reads CASMPGVDKRGQPQHF. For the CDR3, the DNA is TGTGCCAGTATGCCAGGGGTCGATAAGCGGGGTCAGCCCCAGCATTTT.

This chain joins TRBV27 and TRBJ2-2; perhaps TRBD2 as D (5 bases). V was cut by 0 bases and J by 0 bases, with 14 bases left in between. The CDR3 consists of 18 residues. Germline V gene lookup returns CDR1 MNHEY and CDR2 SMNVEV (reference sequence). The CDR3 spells CASSLSWWLAANTGELFF. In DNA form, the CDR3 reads TGTGCCAGCAGTTTATCGTGGTGGCTAGCCGCGAACACCGGGGAGCTGTTTTTT.

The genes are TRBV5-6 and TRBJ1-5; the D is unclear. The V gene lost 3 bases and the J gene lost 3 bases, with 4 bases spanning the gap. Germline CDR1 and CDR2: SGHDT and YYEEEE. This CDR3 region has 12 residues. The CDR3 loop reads CASSSLNQPQHF. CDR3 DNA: TGTGCCAGCAGCTCCCTCAATCAGCCCCAGCATTTT.

CDR3 in amino acids: CASSKAGSWGVFQETQYF. The CDR3 coding sequence is TGTGCCAGCAGCAAAGCGGGGAGCTGGGGGGTTTTTCAAGAGACCCAGTACTTC. The rearrangement links TRBV21-1 to TRBJ2-5; TRBD2 was called by the table and not checked on the DNA. TRBV21-1 corresponds to a pseudogene. The CDR3 consists of 18 residues.

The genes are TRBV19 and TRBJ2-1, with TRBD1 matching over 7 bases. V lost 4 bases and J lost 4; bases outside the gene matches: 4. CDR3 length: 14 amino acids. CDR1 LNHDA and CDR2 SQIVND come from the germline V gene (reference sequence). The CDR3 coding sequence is TGTGCCAGTAGTACCGGGACAGCTTACAATGAGCAGTTCTTC. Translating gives CASSTGTAYNEQFF.

The CDR3 region is CASSHLLSGLVYF. CDR3 nucleotides: TGTGCCAGCAGCCACTTGTTGTCGGGGTTAGTGTACTTC. The chain couples TRBV4-2 to TRBJ2-7; tentative D call: TRBD2 (5 bases). With 3 bases removed from V and 12 bases from J, the gap between germline ends came to 18 bases. Germline lookup yields CDR1 LGHNA and CDR2 YNFKEQ. There are 13 residues in the CDR3.

Here the CDR3 DNA reads TGTGCCAGCAGCGAGAGAGACGGGTACAATGAGCAGTTCTTC. Residues: CASSERDGYNEQFF. J is TRBJ2-1 and V is TRBV9, with D unresolved. Germline V gene data show CDR1 as SGDLS and CDR2 as YYNGEE. V dropped 3 bases and J dropped 4 bases, with 11 bases sitting between them. CDR3 length equals 14 residues.

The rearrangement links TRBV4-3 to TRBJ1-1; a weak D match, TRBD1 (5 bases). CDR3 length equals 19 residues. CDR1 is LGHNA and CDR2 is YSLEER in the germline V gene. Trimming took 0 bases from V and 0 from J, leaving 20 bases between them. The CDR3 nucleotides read TGCGCCAGCAGCCAAGAATGGGGCCAGCTAGGCTACATGAACACTGAAGCTTTCTTT. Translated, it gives CASSQEWGQLGYMNTEAFF.

The CDR3 DNA sequence: TGTGCCAGTAGTATGGGGATTTTAGTGGGAGGCGAGCAGTACTTC. Translated: CASSMGILVGGEQYF. The rearrangement uses TRBV19 and TRBJ2-7; D may be TRBD2 (6 bases). Germline CDR1 LNHDA, CDR2 SQIVND (reference sequence). This CDR3 has 15 residues. V lost 3 bases, J lost 6 bases, and 18 bases lay in between.

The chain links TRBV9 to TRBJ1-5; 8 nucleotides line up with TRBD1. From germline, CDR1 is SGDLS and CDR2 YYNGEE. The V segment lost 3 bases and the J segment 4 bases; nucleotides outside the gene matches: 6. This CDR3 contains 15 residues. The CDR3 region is CASSAGQVTNQPQHF. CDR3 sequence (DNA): TGTGCCAGCAGCGCGGGACAGGTAACGAATCAGCCCCAGCATTTT.

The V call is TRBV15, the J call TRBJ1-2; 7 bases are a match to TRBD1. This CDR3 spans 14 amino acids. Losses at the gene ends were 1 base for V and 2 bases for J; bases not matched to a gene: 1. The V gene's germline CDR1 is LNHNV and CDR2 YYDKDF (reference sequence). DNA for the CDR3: TGTGCCACCAGCAGAGCGACAGGGAACTATGGCTACACCTTC. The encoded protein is CATSRATGNYGYTF.